The clone carrying this T cell receptor beta chain was observed once. Each CDR3 protein is one row after TCRdb ran MiXCR on the RT-PCR reads. This table has about 700,000 distinct CDR3 sequences, over 12% appearing once. There are 16 residues in the CDR3. J was trimmed by 8 bases and V by 2 bases; bases with no gene match: 13. The germline CDR1 and CDR2 sequences are DFQATT and SNEGSKA (reference sequence). This receptor was identified in a female donor in good health, serving as a healthy control. The chain carries TRBV20-1 and TRBJ2-1; 9 bases fit TRBD2. The specimen sequenced was memory CD4+ T cells from blood. The CDR3 DNA reads TGCAGTGCTAGATCCCCCCGACTAGCGGAAGGGTATGAGCAGTTCTTC. This codes for CSARSPRLAEGYEQFF.